Below, 30 T cell receptor beta chains from the same sample are listed, as sequenced in a study of cytotoxic CD8 clonotypes in ibrutinib-treated CLL. Some clones are missing from TCRdb's copy, which holds only in-frame ones; the method was immunoSEQ multiplex PCR. The table has some 200,000 clones, about 75% seen once. Sequencing was performed on PBMCs, taken after 12 months of ibrutinib treatment. All receptors come from a human donor with chronic lymphocytic leukemia.

This chain's CDR3 is CASSLVSGGLATYNEQFF. The CDR3 coding sequence is TGTGCCAGCAGTTTAGTTAGTGGGGGACTAGCGACCTACAATGAGCAGTTCTTC. The rearrangement joins TRBV28 to TRBJ2-1; 10 bases fit TRBD2. Germline V CDR1 and CDR2: MDHEN, SYDVKM. This CDR3 spans 18 amino acids. V was clipped by 2 bases and J by 2 bases; unmatched bases: 9.

The chain has TRBV2 and TRBJ2-7; D not certain. The germline gives CDR1 SNHLY, CDR2 FYNNEI. The germline V and J ends were trimmed by 10 bases and 9 bases, with 19 bases remaining between them. This CDR3 is built from 12 residues. The chain's CDR3 is CATQKPGSAQYF. DNA for the CDR3: TGTGCCACCCAAAAACCGGGTTCCGCGCAGTACTTC.

As regards this clone: The same CDR3 can be traced to other DNA sequences in this sample. CDR3 bases: TGTGCCAGCAGCCAAAGCACAGATACGCAGTATTTT. It yields the protein CASSQSTDTQYF. The chain couples TRBV7-3 to TRBJ2-3; D unresolved. The germline V gene has CDR1 SGHTA and CDR2 FQGTGA. The CDR3 consists of 12 residues. V shed 5 bases and J shed 0 bases, with 3 bases lying between them.

The rearrangement uses TRBV14 and TRBJ1-1; D may be TRBD1 (5 bases). V was shortened by 3 bases and J by 0 bases, with 17 bases between the two germline ends. The CDR3 is 17 residues long. Per the germline V gene, CDR1 is SGHDN and CDR2 is FVKESK. The CDR3 is CASSQILTGTLNTEAFF. CDR3 in DNA: TGTGCCAGCAGCCAGATTTTGACCGGGACCTTGAACACTGAAGCTTTCTTT. Using reference TRBV14 and TRBJ1-1 for the parts outside the CDR3, the full variable domain is EAGVTQFPSHSVIEKGQTVTLRCDPISGHDNLYWYRRVMGKEIKFLLHFVKESKQDESGMPNNRFLAERTGGTYSTLKVQPAELEDSGVYFCASSQILTGTLNTEAFFGQGTRLTVV.

V usage is TRBV30 and J usage is TRBJ1-5; 8 nucleotides align to TRBD1. After removal of 7 bases from V and 4 bases from J, the junction contained 9 bases not matched to a gene. The CDR3 has 14 amino acids. Germline V gene sequence: CDR1 GTSNPN, CDR2 SVGIG (reference sequence). CDR3 amino acids: CAYLDRGRNQPQHF. CDR3 bases: TGTGCCTACCTAGACAGGGGCCGAAATCAGCCCCAGCATTTT.

J is TRBJ1-3 and V is TRBV9; D may be TRBD1 (6 bases). The germline CDR1 and CDR2 sequences are SGDLS and YYNGEE. CDR3 length equals 16 residues. V dropped 0 bases and J dropped 4 bases, with 14 bases sitting between them. Here the CDR3 DNA reads TGTGCCAGCAGCGTAGTGGCGGGGGGCCCCGGAAACACCATATATTTT. Its protein product is CASSVVAGGPGNTIYF.

This clone was counted at least ten times. The chain links TRBV5-1 to TRBJ2-2; a weak D match, TRBD1 (5 bases). Trimming removed 4 bases from V and 2 bases from J, with 12 bases in between. Germline V gene data show CDR1 as SGHRS and CDR2 as YFSETQ. The CDR3 totals 15 residues. The chain's CDR3 is CASSQDIKNTGELFF. CDR3 nucleotide sequence: TGCGCCAGCAGCCAGGACATTAAAAACACCGGGGAGCTGTTTTTT.

This chain connects TRBV5-1 to TRBJ2-1, with 8 bases aligning to TRBD2. Germline V lookup: CDR1 SGHRS, CDR2 YFSETQ. This CDR3 contains 16 residues. V lost 4 bases, J lost 4 bases, and 10 bases stayed unmatched. Written as DNA, the CDR3 is TGCGCCAGCAGCCGAGTCGGGGGGGACTCTTACAATGAGCAGTTCTTC. It codes for CASSRVGGDSYNEQFF.

The chain employs TRBV5-8 and TRBJ1-2; D is ambiguous. Per the germline V gene, CDR1 is SGHTS and CDR2 is YDEGEE. V was trimmed by 3 bases and J by 8 bases, leaving 14 bases between them. The CDR3 covers 13 residues. Here the CDR3 reads CASSWGGWRGYTF. As DNA, the CDR3 is TGTGCCAGCAGCTGGGGAGGGTGGCGAGGCTACACCTTC.

CDR3 bases: TGTGCCAGCAGTGTACAGGATGGTGGAAACACCATATATTTT. It yields the protein CASSVQDGGNTIYF. This rearrangement joins TRBV6-1 to TRBJ1-3; a possible D gene is TRBD1 (5 bases). V was cut by 4 bases and J by 3 bases, with 10 bases left in between. The CDR3 extends over 14 amino acids. Per the germline V gene, CDR1 is MNHNS and CDR2 is SASEGT.

This clone was observed a few times. The V call is TRBV14, the J call TRBJ2-7; 7 nucleotides align to TRBD1. Trimming removed 2 bases from V and 7 bases from J; junction bases left unmatched: 2. CDR3 size: 12 residues. Germline-derived CDR1 and CDR2 are SGHDN and FVKESK. DNA of the CDR3: TGTGCCAGCAGCCAACTCAGGGGGGAGCAGTACTTC. Amino acid sequence: CASSQLRGEQYF.

V gene TRBV18 combines with J gene TRBJ1-3, with 8 bases identical to TRBD1. The CDR3 totals 17 residues. The V gene end was trimmed by 3 bases and the J gene end by 0 bases; junction bases not matched to a gene: 7. Germline V gene data show CDR1 as KGHSH and CDR2 as LQKENI. The CDR3 DNA follows: TGTGCCAGCTCACCCTCGACAGGGGCCCGCTCTGGAAACACCATATATTTT. The encoded protein is CASSPSTGARSGNTIYF.

The rearrangement links TRBV27 to TRBJ2-7; D might be TRBD1 (6 bases). This CDR3 contains 15 residues. The germline V and J ends were trimmed by 0 bases and 12 bases, with 21 bases remaining between them. The V gene's germline CDR1 is MNHEY and CDR2 SMNVEV (reference sequence). The CDR3 is CASSLSTGPGDFLYF. The CDR3 DNA reads TGTGCCAGCAGTTTATCGACAGGCCCCGGGGATTTTCTGTACTTC.

J is TRBJ2-7 and V is TRBV4-2; 11 bases match TRBD2. Germline CDR1 LGHNA, CDR2 YNFKEQ. The CDR3 is made up of 15 amino acids. V shed 0 bases, J shed 3 bases, and the junction held 1 base outside the gene matches. DNA of the CDR3: TGTGCCAGCAGCCAAGATGGGACTAGCGGCTACGAGCAGTACTTC. As protein: CASSQDGTSGYEQYF.

This clone was seen more than once but under ten times. The chain couples TRBV14 to TRBJ2-7; TRBD1 matches at 9 bases. V was clipped by 3 bases and J by 4 bases; unmatched bases: 7. CDR1 SGHDN and CDR2 FVKESK come from the germline V gene. There are 15 residues in the CDR3. The DNA for the CDR3 is TGTGCCAGCAGCCATTTCCGGGACAGGGCTTACGAGCAGTACTTC. Translation gives CASSHFRDRAYEQYF.

V is TRBV5-1 and J is TRBJ2-1; D gene uncertain. Germline values: CDR1 SGHRS, CDR2 YFSETQ. The CDR3 consists of 13 residues. V gave up 0 bases and J gave up 5 bases, with 6 bases separating them. The CDR3 loop reads CASSLDHDNEQFF. CDR3 in DNA: TGCGCCAGCAGCTTGGATCACGACAATGAGCAGTTCTTC.

The chain combines TRBV25-1 with TRBJ1-3, with a possible D match to TRBD1 (5 bases). Germline lookup yields CDR1 MGHDK and CDR2 SYGVNS. This CDR3 spans 12 amino acids. The germline V and J ends were trimmed by 3 bases and 8 bases, with 8 bases remaining between them. This CDR3 reads CASSDQGYTIYF. CDR3 DNA sequence: TGTGCCAGCAGTGACCAGGGCTACACCATATATTTT.

V gene TRBV27 combines with J gene TRBJ2-2; 7 bases map to TRBD1. The germline V gene has CDR1 MNHEY and CDR2 SMNVEV (reference sequence). The CDR3 contains 14 residues. Trimming removed 4 bases from V and 4 bases from J; junction bases left unmatched: 3. For the CDR3, the DNA is TGTGCCAGCAGTTACAGGGGTCTCACCGGGGAGCTGTTTTTT. It is translated as CASSYRGLTGELFF.

The chain couples TRBV7-2 to TRBJ2-2; no firm D call. In germline, CDR1 is SGHTA, CDR2 FQGNSA. V was clipped by 0 bases and J by 7 bases, with 6 bases between them. The CDR3 loop spans 13 amino acids. CDR3 nucleotide sequence: TGTGCCAGCAGCTTAGCGCTGGTCGGGGAGCTGTTTTTT. This encodes CASSLALVGELFF.

The genes are TRBV30 and TRBJ1-3; no clear D gene. V was cut by 3 bases and J by 0 bases, with 6 bases left in between. Germline V gene data show CDR1 as GTSNPN and CDR2 as SVGIG (reference sequence). The CDR3 extends over 13 amino acids. CDR3 sequence reads: CAWRTLSGNTIYF. Here the CDR3 DNA reads TGTGCCTGGAGGACCCTCTCTGGAAACACCATATATTTT.

This chain links TRBV10-1 with TRBJ2-7; possibly TRBD1 for D (5 bases). V was clipped by 7 bases and J by 5 bases, with 18 bases between them. The CDR3 is 14 amino acids. Germline V gives CDR1 WNHNN, CDR2 SYGVQD (reference sequence). The CDR3 sequence: CASTPGRASNEQYF. DNA for the CDR3: TGCGCCAGCACTCCAGGCAGGGCCAGCAACGAGCAGTACTTC.

The chain employs TRBV19 and TRBJ1-1; no clear D. CDR3 length: 15 amino acids. V was shortened by 7 bases and J by 8 bases, with 23 bases between the two germline ends. The V gene's germline CDR1 is LNHDA and CDR2 SQIVND (reference sequence). CDR3: CASIPWGDWGSEAFF. In DNA form, the CDR3 reads TGTGCCAGTATCCCTTGGGGAGATTGGGGTTCCGAAGCTTTCTTT.

V usage is TRBV7-2 and J usage is TRBJ1-1; D unclear. The CDR3 length is 12 residues. Germline CDR1 reads SGHTA; CDR2 reads FQGNSA. The V end lost 5 bases, the J end lost 1 base, and 5 bases lay between the germline ends. The chain's CDR3 is CASSRQNTEAFF. The CDR3 nucleotides read TGTGCCAGCAGCAGACAGAACACTGAAGCTTTCTTT. Based on the CDR3 plus reference TRBV7-2 and TRBJ1-1, the full variable domain is GAGVSQSPSNKVTEKGKDVELRCDPISGHTALYWYRQSLGQGLEFLIYFQGNSAPDKSGLPSDRFSAERTGGSVSTLTIQRTQQEDSAVYLCASSRQNTEAFFGQGTRLTVV.

The V call is TRBV5-4, the J call TRBJ1-1, with TRBD1 matching over 7 bases. CDR1 is SGHNT and CDR2 is YYREEE in the germline V gene (reference sequence). The CDR3 sequence is 15 residues long. J was trimmed by 0 bases and V by 2 bases; bases with no gene match: 4. This chain's CDR3 is CASSFPDRVNTEAFF. CDR3 sequence (DNA): TGTGCCAGCAGCTTCCCTGACAGGGTGAACACTGAAGCTTTCTTT. The full variable domain, with the rest looked up from reference TRBV5-4 and TRBJ1-1, is ETGVTQSPTHLIKTRGQQVTLRCSSQSGHNTVSWYQQALGQGPQFIFQYYREEENGRGNFPPRFSGLQFPNYSSELNVNALELDDSALYLCASSFPDRVNTEAFFGQGTRLTVV.

The chain uses TRBV19 and TRBJ1-5; D possibly corresponds to TRBD1 (5 bases). CDR1 LNHDA and CDR2 SQIVND come from the germline V gene (reference sequence). This CDR3 has 17 amino acids. Between the trimmed V and J ends, which lost 5 bases and 0 bases, there was a span of 17 bases. This CDR3 reads CASSLGGRYYSNQPQHF. The DNA for the CDR3 is TGTGCCAGTAGTCTCGGGGGAAGGTATTATAGCAATCAGCCCCAGCATTTT. Full variable domain (remainder filled in from reference TRBV19 and TRBJ1-5): DGGITQSPKYLFRKEGQNVTLSCEQNLNHDAMYWYRQDPGQGLRLIYYSQIVNDFQKGDIAEGYSVSREKKESFPLTVTSAQKNPTAFYLCASSLGGRYYSNQPQHFGDGTRLSIL.

The V and J genes are TRBV7-6 and TRBJ1-2, with 7 bases fitting TRBD1. This CDR3 contains 15 residues. Germline trimming cut 5 bases from V and 5 bases from J; bases unmatched to any gene: 11. CDR1 and CDR2 from the germline V gene are SGHVS and FNYEAQ. The CDR3 reads CASSPGTDGLYGYTF. In DNA form, the CDR3 reads TGTGCCAGCAGCCCCGGGACAGACGGACTATATGGCTACACCTTC.

The chain carries TRBV5-1 and TRBJ2-1; perhaps TRBD2 as D (5 bases). This CDR3 is built from 16 residues. Per the germline V gene, CDR1 is SGHRS and CDR2 is YFSETQ. Trimming took 0 bases from V and 0 from J, leaving 10 bases between them. CDR3 nucleotides: TGCGCCAGCAGCTTGGCCCGGGGAGTCTCCTACAATGAGCAGTTCTTC. It yields the protein CASSLARGVSYNEQFF.

The chain couples TRBV7-2 to TRBJ1-5; D gene uncertain. CDR1 and CDR2 (germline): SGHTA, FQGNSA. Trimming removed 3 bases at V and 5 bases at J, with 5 bases between. The CDR3 length is 12 residues. The CDR3 bases are TGTGCCAGCAGCTTTCGGGATCAGCCCCAGCATTTT. This translates into CASSFRDQPQHF.

This clone has just a few counts. The genes are TRBV5-1 and TRBJ2-7; perhaps TRBD1 as D (5 bases). This CDR3 contains 18 residues. CDR1 is SGHRS and CDR2 is YFSETQ in the germline V gene. V lost 2 bases to trimming and J lost 1 base, with 22 bases between them. The CDR3 loop is CASSLFTQGTQGSYEQYF. CDR3 nucleotides: TGCGCCAGCAGCTTATTTACCCAGGGTACCCAAGGATCCTACGAGCAGTACTTC.

This sequence joins TRBV7-3 and TRBJ2-1; 13 bases fit TRBD2. Per germline, CDR1 SGHTA and CDR2 FQGTGA. Losses at the gene ends were 2 bases for V and 6 bases for J; bases not matched to a gene: 7. The CDR3 covers 17 residues. The CDR3 nucleotides are TGTGCCAGCAGCTTAGGTCTTCGGACTAGCGGGAGCAATGAGCAGTTCTTC. Encoded protein: CASSLGLRTSGSNEQFF. The full variable domain, its missing parts supplied by reference TRBV7-3 and TRBJ2-1, is GAGVSQTPSNKVTEKGKYVELRCDPISGHTALYWYRQSLGQGPEFLIYFQGTGAADDSGLPNDRFFAVRPEGSVSTLKIQRTERGDSAVYLCASSLGLRTSGSNEQFFGPGTRLTVL.